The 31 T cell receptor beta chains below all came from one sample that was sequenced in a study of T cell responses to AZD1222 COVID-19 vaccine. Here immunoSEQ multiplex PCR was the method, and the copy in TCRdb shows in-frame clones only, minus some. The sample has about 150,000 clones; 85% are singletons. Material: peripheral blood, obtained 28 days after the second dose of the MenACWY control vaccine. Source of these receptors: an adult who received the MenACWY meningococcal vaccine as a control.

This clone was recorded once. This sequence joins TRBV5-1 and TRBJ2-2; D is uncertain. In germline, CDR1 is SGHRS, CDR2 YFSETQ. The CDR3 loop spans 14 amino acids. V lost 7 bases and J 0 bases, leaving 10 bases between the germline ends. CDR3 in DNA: TGCGCCAGCCGTGGCAACGCGAACACCGGGGAGCTGTTTTTT. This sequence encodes CASRGNANTGELFF.

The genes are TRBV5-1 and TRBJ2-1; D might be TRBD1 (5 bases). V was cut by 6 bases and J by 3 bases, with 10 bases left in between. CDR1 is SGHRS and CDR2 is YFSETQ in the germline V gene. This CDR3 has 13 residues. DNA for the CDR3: TGCGCCAGCAACCCAGGGATCTACAATGAGCAGTTCTTC. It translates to CASNPGIYNEQFF. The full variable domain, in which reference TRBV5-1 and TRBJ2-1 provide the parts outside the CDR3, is KAGVTQTPRYLIKTRGQQVTLSCSPISGHRSVSWYQQTPGQGLQFLFEYFSETQRNKGNFPGRFSGRQFSNSRSEMNVSTLELGDSALYLCASNPGIYNEQFFGPGTRLTVL.

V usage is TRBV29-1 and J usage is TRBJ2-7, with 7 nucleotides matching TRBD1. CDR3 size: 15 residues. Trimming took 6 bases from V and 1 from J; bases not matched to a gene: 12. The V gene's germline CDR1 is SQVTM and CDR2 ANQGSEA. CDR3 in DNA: TGCAGCGTCGTAGGGACAGTGAGGTCATCCTACGAGCAGTACTTC. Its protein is CSVVGTVRSSYEQYF.

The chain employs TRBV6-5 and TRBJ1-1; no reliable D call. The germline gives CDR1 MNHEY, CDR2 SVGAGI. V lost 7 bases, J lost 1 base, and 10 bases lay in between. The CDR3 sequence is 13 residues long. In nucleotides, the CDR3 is TGTGCCAGCACCCGCGAGCCGAACACTGAAGCTTTCTTT. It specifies CASTREPNTEAFF.

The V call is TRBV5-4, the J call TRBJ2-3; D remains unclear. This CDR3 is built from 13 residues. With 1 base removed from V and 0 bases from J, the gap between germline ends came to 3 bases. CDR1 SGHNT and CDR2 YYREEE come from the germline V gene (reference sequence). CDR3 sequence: CASSLTSTDTQYF. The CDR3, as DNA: TGTGCCAGCAGCTTGACTAGCACAGATACGCAGTATTTT.

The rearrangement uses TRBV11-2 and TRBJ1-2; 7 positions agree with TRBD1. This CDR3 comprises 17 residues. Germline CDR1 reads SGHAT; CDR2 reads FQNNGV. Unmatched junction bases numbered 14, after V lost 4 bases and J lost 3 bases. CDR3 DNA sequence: TGTGCCAGCAGCTCCAGCTCCCATGAGGGGGCCTACTATGGCTACACCTTC. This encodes CASSSSSHEGAYYGYTF.

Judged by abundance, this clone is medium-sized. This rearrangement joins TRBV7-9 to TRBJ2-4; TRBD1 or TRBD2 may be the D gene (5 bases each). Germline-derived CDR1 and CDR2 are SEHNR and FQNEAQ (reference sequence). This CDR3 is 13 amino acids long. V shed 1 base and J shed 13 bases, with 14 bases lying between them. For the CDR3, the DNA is TGTGCCAGCAGCTTAGTCCTTGATTGGGGGCAGTACTTC. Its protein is CASSLVLDWGQYF.

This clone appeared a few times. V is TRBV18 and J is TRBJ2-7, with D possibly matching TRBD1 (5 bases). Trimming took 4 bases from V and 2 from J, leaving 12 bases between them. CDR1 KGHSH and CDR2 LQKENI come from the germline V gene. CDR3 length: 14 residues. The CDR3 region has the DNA TGTGCCAGCTCACGGACACCTAATACCTACGAGCAGTACTTC. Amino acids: CASSRTPNTYEQYF.

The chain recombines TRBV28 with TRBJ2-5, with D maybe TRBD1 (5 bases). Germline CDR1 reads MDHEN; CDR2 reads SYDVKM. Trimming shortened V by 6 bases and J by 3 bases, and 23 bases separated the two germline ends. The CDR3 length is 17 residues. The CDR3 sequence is CASRFDRSTNIEETQYF. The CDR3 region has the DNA TGTGCCAGCAGGTTCGACAGAAGCACTAACATTGAAGAGACCCAGTACTTC. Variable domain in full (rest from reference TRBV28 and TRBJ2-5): DVKVTQSSRYLVKRTGEKVFLECVQDMDHENMFWYRQDPGLGLRLIYFSYDVKMKEKGDIPEGYSVSREKKERFSLILESASTNQTSMYLCASRFDRSTNIEETQYFGPGTRLLVL.

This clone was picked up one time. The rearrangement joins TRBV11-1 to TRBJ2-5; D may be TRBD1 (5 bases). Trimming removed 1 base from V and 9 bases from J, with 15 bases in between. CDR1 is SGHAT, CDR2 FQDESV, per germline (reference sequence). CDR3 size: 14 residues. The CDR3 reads CASSLVSQQGPQYF. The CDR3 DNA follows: TGTGCCAGCAGCTTAGTATCTCAGCAGGGCCCCCAGTACTTC.

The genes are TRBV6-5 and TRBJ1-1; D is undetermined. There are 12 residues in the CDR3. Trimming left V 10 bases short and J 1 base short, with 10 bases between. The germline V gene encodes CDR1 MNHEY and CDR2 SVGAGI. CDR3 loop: CATTNTNTEAFF. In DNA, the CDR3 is TGTGCCACCACCAACACGAACACTGAAGCTTTCTTT.

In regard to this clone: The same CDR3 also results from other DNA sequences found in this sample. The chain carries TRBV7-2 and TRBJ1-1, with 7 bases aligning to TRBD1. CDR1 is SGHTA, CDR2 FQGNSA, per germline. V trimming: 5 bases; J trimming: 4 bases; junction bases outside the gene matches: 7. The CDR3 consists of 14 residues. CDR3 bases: TGTGCCAGCAGCGCGAACAGGGGAGGCACTGAAGCTTTCTTT. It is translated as CASSANRGGTEAFF.

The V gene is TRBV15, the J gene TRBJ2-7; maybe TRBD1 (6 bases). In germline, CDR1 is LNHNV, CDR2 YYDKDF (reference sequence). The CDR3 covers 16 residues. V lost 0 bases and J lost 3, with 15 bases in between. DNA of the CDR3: TGTGCCACCAGCAGAGATCCCGTACACAGGGACTACGAGCAGTACGTC. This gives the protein CATSRDPVHRDYEQYV.

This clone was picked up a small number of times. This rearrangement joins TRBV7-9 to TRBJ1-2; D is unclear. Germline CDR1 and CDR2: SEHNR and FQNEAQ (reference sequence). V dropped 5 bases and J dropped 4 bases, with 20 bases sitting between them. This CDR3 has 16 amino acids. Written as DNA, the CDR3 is TGTGCCAGCAGCCGTCCGGACCGACTTGGGGTCTATGGCTACACCTTC. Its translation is CASSRPDRLGVYGYTF.

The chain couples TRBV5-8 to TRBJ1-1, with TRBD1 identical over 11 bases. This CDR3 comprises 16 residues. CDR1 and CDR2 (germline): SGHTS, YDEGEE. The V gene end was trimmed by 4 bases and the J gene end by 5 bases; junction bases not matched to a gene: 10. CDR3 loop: CASSLTSGTGGTEAFF. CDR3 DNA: TGTGCCAGCAGCCTCACATCCGGGACAGGGGGTACTGAAGCTTTCTTT.

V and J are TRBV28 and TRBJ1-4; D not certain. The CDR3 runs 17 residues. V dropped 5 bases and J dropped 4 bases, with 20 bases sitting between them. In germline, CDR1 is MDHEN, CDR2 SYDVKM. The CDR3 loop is CASSRTKGRLNNEKLFF. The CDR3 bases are TGTGCCAGCAGTCGCACGAAGGGTCGGCTTAATAATGAAAAACTGTTTTTT.

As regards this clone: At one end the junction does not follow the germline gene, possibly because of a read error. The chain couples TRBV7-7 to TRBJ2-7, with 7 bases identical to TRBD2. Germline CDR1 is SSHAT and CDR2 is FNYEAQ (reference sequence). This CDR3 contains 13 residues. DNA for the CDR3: TGTGCTAGCAGCCAGGGAGGGGTGAACGAGCAGTACTTC. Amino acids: CASSQGGVNEQYF.

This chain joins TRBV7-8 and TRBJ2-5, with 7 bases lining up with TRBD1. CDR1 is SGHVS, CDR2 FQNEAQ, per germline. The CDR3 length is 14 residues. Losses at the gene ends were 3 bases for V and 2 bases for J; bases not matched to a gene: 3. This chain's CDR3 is CASSFPGQQETQYF. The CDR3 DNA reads TGTGCCAGCAGCTTCCCGGGACAGCAAGAGACCCAGTACTTC.

CDR3 DNA: TGTGCCAGCAGCAAACCTAAAGTGGGTTGGGGGCACACCTACGAGCAGTACGTC. Protein product: CASSKPKVGWGHTYEQYV. The V gene is TRBV21-1, the J gene TRBJ2-7; the D call in the table, TRBD1, was not verified against the DNA. TRBV21-1 is a pseudogene locus. The CDR3 extends over 18 amino acids.

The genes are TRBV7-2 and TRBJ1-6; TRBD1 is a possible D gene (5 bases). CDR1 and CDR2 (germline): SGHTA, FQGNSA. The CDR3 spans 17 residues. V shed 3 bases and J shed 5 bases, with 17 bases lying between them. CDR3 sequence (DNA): TGTGCCAGCAGCTTTCTCACTCGGACATTTGATAATTCACCCCTCCACTTT. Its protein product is CASSFLTRTFDNSPLHF.

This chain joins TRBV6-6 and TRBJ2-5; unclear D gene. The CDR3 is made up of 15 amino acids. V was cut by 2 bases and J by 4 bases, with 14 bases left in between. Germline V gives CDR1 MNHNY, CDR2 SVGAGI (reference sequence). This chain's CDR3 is CASSYGHGSRETQYF. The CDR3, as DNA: TGTGCCAGCAGTTACGGGCACGGATCGCGAGAGACCCAGTACTTC.

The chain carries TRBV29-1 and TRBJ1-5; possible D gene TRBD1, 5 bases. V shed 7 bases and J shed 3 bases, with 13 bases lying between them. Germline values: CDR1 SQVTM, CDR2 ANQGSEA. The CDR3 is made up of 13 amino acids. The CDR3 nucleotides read TGCAGCGCCCTGGGGGGATACAATCAGCCCCAGCATTTT. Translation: CSALGGYNQPQHF.

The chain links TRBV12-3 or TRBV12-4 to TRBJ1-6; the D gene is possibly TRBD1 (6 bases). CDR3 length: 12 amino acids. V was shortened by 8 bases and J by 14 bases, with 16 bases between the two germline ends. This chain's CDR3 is CASRKGGISLHF. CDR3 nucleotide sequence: TGTGCCAGCCGGAAGGGGGGCATTTCCCTCCACTTT.

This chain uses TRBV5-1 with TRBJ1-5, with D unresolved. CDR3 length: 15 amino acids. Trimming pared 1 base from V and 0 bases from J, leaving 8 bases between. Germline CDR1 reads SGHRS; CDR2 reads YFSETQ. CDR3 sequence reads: CASSLSGDSNQPQHF. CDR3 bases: TGCGCCAGCAGCTTGTCAGGCGATAGCAATCAGCCCCAGCATTTT.

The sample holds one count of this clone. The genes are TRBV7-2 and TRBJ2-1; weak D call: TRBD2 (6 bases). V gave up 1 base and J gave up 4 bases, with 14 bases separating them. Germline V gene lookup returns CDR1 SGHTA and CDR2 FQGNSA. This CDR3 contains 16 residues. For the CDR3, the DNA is TGTGCCAGCAGCTTAGACAGTAGCGGATCATACAATGAGCAGTTCTTC. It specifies CASSLDSSGSYNEQFF.

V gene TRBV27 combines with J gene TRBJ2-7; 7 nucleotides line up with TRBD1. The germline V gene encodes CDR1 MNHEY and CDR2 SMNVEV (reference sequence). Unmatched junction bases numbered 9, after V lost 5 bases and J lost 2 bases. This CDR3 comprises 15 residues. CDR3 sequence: CASSPTGPVPYEQYV. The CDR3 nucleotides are TGTGCCAGCAGTCCGACAGGGCCCGTTCCCTACGAGCAGTACGTC.

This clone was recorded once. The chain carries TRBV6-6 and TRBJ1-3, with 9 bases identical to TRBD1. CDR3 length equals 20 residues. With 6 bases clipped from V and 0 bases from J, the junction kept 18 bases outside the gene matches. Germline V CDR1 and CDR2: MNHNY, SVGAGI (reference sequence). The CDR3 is CASSALAGTGFQSSGNTIYF. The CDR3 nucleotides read TGTGCCAGCAGCGCGCTAGCCGGGACAGGGTTTCAGAGCTCTGGAAACACCATATATTTT.

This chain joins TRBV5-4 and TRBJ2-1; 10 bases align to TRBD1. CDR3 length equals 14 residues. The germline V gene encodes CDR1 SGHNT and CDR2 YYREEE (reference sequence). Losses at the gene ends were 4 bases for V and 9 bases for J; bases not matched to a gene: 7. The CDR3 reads CASSRDRGHGEQFF. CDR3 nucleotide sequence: TGTGCCAGCAGCCGAGACAGGGGGCACGGTGAGCAGTTCTTC. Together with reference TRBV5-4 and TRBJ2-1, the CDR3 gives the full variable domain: ETGVTQSPTHLIKTRGQQVTLRCSSQSGHNTVSWYQQALGQGPQFIFQYYREEENGRGNFPPRFSGLQFPNYSSELNVNALELDDSALYLCASSRDRGHGEQFFGPGTRLTVL.

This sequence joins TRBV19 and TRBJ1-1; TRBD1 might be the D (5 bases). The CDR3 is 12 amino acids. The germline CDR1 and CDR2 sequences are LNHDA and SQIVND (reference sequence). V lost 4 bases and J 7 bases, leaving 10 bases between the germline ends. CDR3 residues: CASSSRQLEAFF. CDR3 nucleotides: TGTGCCAGTAGTAGTAGACAGCTTGAAGCTTTCTTT.

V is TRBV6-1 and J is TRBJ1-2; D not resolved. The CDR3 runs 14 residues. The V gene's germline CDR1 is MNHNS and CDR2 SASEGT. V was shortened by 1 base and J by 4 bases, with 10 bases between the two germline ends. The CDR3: CASSEGPQSYGYTF. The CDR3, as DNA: TGTGCCAGCAGTGAAGGTCCCCAGTCCTATGGCTACACCTTC.

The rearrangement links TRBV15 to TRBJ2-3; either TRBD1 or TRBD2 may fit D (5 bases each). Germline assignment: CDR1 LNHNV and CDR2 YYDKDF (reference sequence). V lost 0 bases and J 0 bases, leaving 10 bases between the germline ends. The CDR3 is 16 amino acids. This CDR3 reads CATSRDRGPSTDTQYF. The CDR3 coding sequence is TGTGCCACCAGCAGAGATCGGGGACCCAGCACAGATACGCAGTATTTT. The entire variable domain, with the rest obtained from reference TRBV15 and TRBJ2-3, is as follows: DAMVIQNPRYQVTQFGKPVTLSCSQTLNHNVMYWYQQKSSQAPKLLFHYYDKDFNNEADTPDNFQSRRPNTSFCFLDIRSPGLGDTAMYLCATSRDRGPSTDTQYFGPGTRLTVL.